This T cell receptor beta chain was profiled in a study of control samples from healthy donors and cancer patients. This clone was detected only once. TCRdb's table, derived via immunoSEQ multiplex PCR, lists solely in-frame clones and lacks some. The data hold fewer than 85,000 clones, with roughly 90% observed a single time. Germline V gene lookup returns CDR1 SGHDT and CDR2 YYEEEE. This CDR3 comprises 16 residues. V was cut by 0 bases and J by 2 bases, with 15 bases left in between. The chain combines TRBV5-6 with TRBJ2-7, with a tentative D call TRBD1 (5 bases). The origin of this receptor is a man aged 50 to 59 in good health. Sample: blood. The CDR3 nucleotides read TGTGCCAGCAGCTTGGTTGGGGCAGGACCTACCTACGAGCAGTACTTC. This gives the protein CASSLVGAGPTYEQYF. Supplemented by reference TRBV5-6 and TRBJ2-7, the full variable domain reads DAGVTQSPTHLIKTRGQQVTLRCSPKSGHDTVSWYQQALGQGPQFIFQYYEEEERQRGNFPDRFSGHQFPNYSSELNVNALLLGDSALYLCASSLVGAGPTYEQYFGPGTRLTVT.